This T cell receptor (beta chain) was sequenced in a study of T cell responses to AZD1222 COVID-19 vaccine. TCRdb keeps only in-frame clones here, not all; method: immunoSEQ multiplex PCR. This sample yields almost 55,000 clones, of which approximately 79% are seen a single time; about 9.4% belongs to the top ten. Study-level findings and limits: Reportedly, close to half of spike-specific TCRs are directed against unmutated variant regions. Once two AZD1222 doses were given, Spike-specific TCR breadth and depth went up. The repertoires were collected only after the peak T cell response.

The germline V gene has CDR1 SGHRS and CDR2 YFSETQ. J lost 2 bases, V lost 0 bases, and 4 bases had no gene match. CDR3 length: 16 residues. As regards this clone: Antigen specificity is unknown.

Source: peripheral blood, taken on day 0 of AZD1222 vaccination. This TCR came from an adult in good health. This rearrangement joins TRBV5-1 to TRBJ2-7; the match to TRBD2 covers 11 bases. CDR3 sequence (DNA): TGCGCCAGCAGCTTGGGACTAGCGGGACCGGCCTACGAGCAGTACTTC. Translated: CASSLGLAGPAYEQYF.